Sequencing of this TCR beta chain was carried out in a study of T cell clones after liver transplantation. The overall study: Samples came from ITN030ST, which attempted immunosuppression withdrawal within 2 years of liver transplantation. Samples came pre-transplant, pre-randomization before withdrawal, and post-randomization after withdrawal ended. Subjects received no induction therapy and standard immunosuppression until randomization at 12-24 months post-transplant. Three of eight recipients were HCV-positive; others had non-autoimmune, non-viral indications.

The assay was immunoSEQ multiplex PCR, and TCRdb's table has in-frame clones only and misses some. Of 55,000 to 70,000 clones in the sample, almost 95% were seen once. The sequencing used CD4+ T cells from blood, collected 25 months after liver transplant. The sequence came from a human patient who received a liver transplant. A share of the T cells may be of graft donor origin.

CDR3 loop: CASSIGTEAFF. Here the CDR3 DNA reads TGTGCCAGTAGTATAGGCACTGAAGCTTTCTTT. The rearrangement links TRBV19 to TRBJ1-1; D is undetermined. The CDR3 loop spans 11 amino acids. V shed 1 base and J shed 4 bases, with 1 base lying between them. Looked up from germline, CDR1 is LNHDA and CDR2 is SQIVND (reference sequence).